This TCR beta chain was captured by sequencing in a study of vaccination effects on CD4 cells after COVID-19. Here immunoSEQ multiplex PCR was the method, and the copy in TCRdb shows in-frame clones only, minus some. Here the sample spans tens of thousands of clones, about 67% being singletons. For this clone: Its matching antigen is unknown.

CDR3 length: 13 residues. Looked up from germline, CDR1 is SGHTA and CDR2 is FQGNSA. Trimming cost V 0 bases and J 13 bases; bases outside gene matches: 6. Ahead of sequencing, the ViraFEST assay grew antigen-specific CD4+ T cells using viral peptide pools. After more than 8 days in culture, the CD4+ T cells were isolated. Subjects were given two BNT162b2 or mRNA-1273 vaccine doses. This specimen consisted of CD4+ T cells from PBMCs cultured with HCoV-229E spike peptides, obtained after COVID-19 vaccination. V gene TRBV7-2 combines with J gene TRBJ2-1, with 7 bases identical to TRBD1. The sequence came from a human donor who received a COVID-19 vaccine. CDR3: CASSLARDRKQFF. The CDR3 DNA follows: TGTGCCAGCAGCTTAGCCCGGGACAGAAAACAGTTCTTC.